The 30 T cell receptor beta chains listed next were all sequenced from one sample in a study of blood T cells in healthy people across ages. Combining a sample-barcoded 5' primer with a J-beta primer mix, a second PCR ran for roughly 7 to 11 cycles. MiXCR, run by TCRdb on the 5' RACE reads, gives a single entry per CDR3 protein. Of fewer than 2,000,000 distinct CDR3 sequences listed, approximately 40% are singletons. Sequencing used blood. These receptors originate from a human donor in good health.

This clonotype came up a few times. J is TRBJ1-5 and V is TRBV4-3; a possible D gene is TRBD1 (5 bases). The CDR3 is made up of 15 amino acids. CDR1 LGHNA and CDR2 YSLEER come from the germline V gene. Trimming removed 4 bases from V and 8 bases from J, with 18 bases in between. The CDR3 DNA follows: TGCGCCAGCAGCCGGCAGGGATCCGCGGGTGAGCCCCAGCATTTT. Translated: CASSRQGSAGEPQHF.

The rearrangement uses TRBV20-1 and TRBJ2-1; D remains ambiguous. V shed 6 bases and J shed 4 bases, with 16 bases lying between them. Germline V gives CDR1 DFQATT, CDR2 SNEGSKA (reference sequence). This CDR3 comprises 14 residues. The CDR3 coding sequence is TGCAGTGCCGCCAACCTCCTCGATTACAATGAGCAGTTCTTC. Amino acids: CSAANLLDYNEQFF.

This clonotype was detected only a few times. As DNA, the CDR3 is TGTGCCAGCAGTCCTGGGACAGGGACCCTCTACGAGCAGTACTTC. Encoded protein: CASSPGTGTLYEQYF. The chain is built from TRBV2 and TRBJ2-7; TRBD1 aligns across 9 bases. This CDR3 comprises 15 residues. In germline, CDR1 is SNHLY, CDR2 FYNNEI. V lost 5 bases to trimming and J lost 3 bases; unmatched junction nucleotides: 8.

The V gene is TRBV20-1, the J gene TRBJ1-6, with D possibly TRBD1 on 5 matching bases. The CDR3 runs 14 residues. The germline CDR1 and CDR2 sequences are DFQATT and SNEGSKA (reference sequence). The V and J ends lost 5 bases and 6 bases respectively, with 14 bases between them. CDR3 bases: TGCAGTGCTGGGCGGGACCAAACTAATTCACCCCTCCACTTT. It specifies CSAGRDQTNSPLHF.

This clonotype was seen repeatedly, ten times or more. The genes are TRBV5-4 and TRBJ2-5; the D call may be TRBD1 or TRBD2 (6 bases each). CDR1 SGHNT and CDR2 YYREEE come from the germline V gene (reference sequence). The CDR3 runs to 14 residues. Trimming shortened V by 2 bases and J by 4 bases, and 12 bases separated the two germline ends. DNA of the CDR3: TGTGCCAGCAGCTTAGCTGAGGGGGGAGAGACCCAGTACTTC. Residues: CASSLAEGGETQYF.

This clonotype was counted at least ten times. DNA for the CDR3: TGTGCCAGCAGTTCACAGGGGACGGTCTACGAGCAGTACTTC. As protein: CASSSQGTVYEQYF. This chain joins TRBV6-2 or TRBV6-3 and TRBJ2-7, with 7 positions matching TRBD1. The V segment lost 4 bases and the J segment 3 bases; nucleotides outside the gene matches: 6. The CDR3 runs 14 residues. CDR1 and CDR2 from the germline V gene are MNHEY and SVGEGT.

This chain connects TRBV11-2 to TRBJ1-2; 8 bases map to TRBD1. V lost 4 bases, J lost 6 bases, and 7 bases stayed unmatched. Germline CDR1 is SGHAT and CDR2 is FQNNGV. This CDR3 is 14 amino acids long. The CDR3 nucleotides read TGTGCCAGCAGCTCCTCACGACAGGGGAATGGCTACACCTTC. Encoded protein: CASSSSRQGNGYTF.

As for this clonotype: A much larger clone differs by one base, so this may be a read error. This chain uses TRBV29-1 with TRBJ2-7, with D possibly matching TRBD1 (6 bases). Germline assignment: CDR1 SQVTM and CDR2 ANQGSEA. The CDR3 extends over 13 amino acids. The CDR3, as DNA: TGCGGCGTTGGGTCAGGGGACCAATACGAGCAGTACTTC. Protein product: CGVGSGDQYEQYF.

The chain uses TRBV20-1 and TRBJ1-3; 8 bases map to TRBD1. Per germline, CDR1 DFQATT and CDR2 SNEGSKA (reference sequence). The CDR3 is 15 residues long. The V gene end was trimmed by 3 bases and the J gene end by 4 bases; junction bases not matched to a gene: 8. CDR3 region: CSASGQGRWGNTIYF. In nucleotides, the CDR3 is TGCAGTGCTAGTGGACAGGGAAGATGGGGAAACACCATATATTTT.

This clonotype was counted ten times or more. This chain uses TRBV6-6 with TRBJ1-2; no firm D call. Trimming left V 4 bases short and J 3 bases short, with 9 bases between. CDR3 length: 13 amino acids. Per germline, CDR1 MNHNY and CDR2 SVGAGI (reference sequence). CDR3 sequence (DNA): TGTGCCAGCAGTTCCAGAGTTGACTATGGCTACACCTTC. Translated: CASSSRVDYGYTF.

In this sample, this clonotype turned up many times. V and J are TRBV6-6 and TRBJ2-3; no reliable D call. V lost 9 bases to trimming and J lost 6 bases, with 10 bases between them. The CDR3 contains 11 residues. Germline V gene data show CDR1 as MNHNY and CDR2 as SVGAGI (reference sequence). This chain's CDR3 is CASRTRDTQYF. CDR3 sequence (DNA): TGTGCCAGTAGAACGCGGGATACGCAGTATTTT.

V gene TRBV9 combines with J gene TRBJ2-7; possibly TRBD1 for D (6 bases). With 0 bases removed from V and 2 bases from J, the gap between germline ends came to 12 bases. CDR3 length: 15 amino acids. CDR1 and CDR2 from the germline V gene are SGDLS and YYNGEE. The CDR3 is CASSVGRDTTYEQYF. CDR3 DNA: TGTGCCAGCAGCGTAGGTCGGGACACAACCTACGAGCAGTACTTC.

In its sample, this clonotype was seen a few times. V gene TRBV7-2 combines with J gene TRBJ2-1; 13 nucleotides align to TRBD2. Per germline, CDR1 SGHTA and CDR2 FQGNSA. CDR3 length: 19 amino acids. V was pared by 0 bases and J by 8 bases, with 13 bases of the junction left unmatched. The CDR3 coding sequence is TGTGCCAGCAGCTTAGCGATGAGTAAAGGACTAGCGGGGGAGGATGAGCAGTTCTTC. The encoded protein is CASSLAMSKGLAGEDEQFF.

The chain carries TRBV5-8 and TRBJ2-5; 7 bases are shared with TRBD1. The CDR3 has 14 residues. The V segment lost 7 bases and the J segment 3 bases; nucleotides outside the gene matches: 9. Germline V gives CDR1 SGHTS, CDR2 YDEGEE. The CDR3 DNA is TGTGCCAGCGCGCACCCAGGGGGAAAAGAGACCCAGTACTTC. Protein product: CASAHPGGKETQYF.

The CDR3 region is CASSRDLQYEQYF. DNA of the CDR3: TGCGCCAGCAGCCGGGACCTCCAGTACGAGCAGTACTTC. The rearrangement links TRBV4-1 to TRBJ2-7; D is perhaps TRBD1 or TRBD2 (5 bases each). V was trimmed by 4 bases and J by 4 bases, leaving 11 bases between them. The CDR3 consists of 13 residues. CDR1 and CDR2 from the germline V gene are MGHRA and YSYEKL.

The chain combines TRBV30 with TRBJ2-4; maybe TRBD1 (5 bases). The CDR3 runs to 14 residues. Trimming shortened V by 3 bases and J by 9 bases, and 18 bases separated the two germline ends. Germline CDR1 reads GTSNPN; CDR2 reads SVGIG (reference sequence). The CDR3 DNA follows: TGTGCCTGGAGACGGAGAACAGGCTGGGCCATTCAGTACTTC. It codes for CAWRRRTGWAIQYF. The full variable domain, in which reference TRBV30 and TRBJ2-4 provide the parts outside the CDR3, is SQTIHQWPATLVQPVGSPLSLECTVEGTSNPNLYWYRQAAGRGLQLLFYSVGIGQISSEVPQNLSASRPQDRQFILSSKKLLLSDSGFYLCAWRRRTGWAIQYFGAGTRLSVL.

V usage is TRBV7-2 and J usage is TRBJ2-5; TRBD2 matches at 8 bases. CDR3 length: 16 residues. V shed 5 bases, J shed 5 bases, and the junction held 13 bases outside the gene matches. CDR1 is SGHTA and CDR2 is FQGNSA in the germline V gene. CDR3 DNA sequence: TGTGCCAGCAGCCCACTCAGCGGGGGTCCTTTTGAGACCCAGTACTTC. Its translation: CASSPLSGGPFETQYF. Looking up the rest from reference TRBV7-2 and TRBJ2-5 gives the full variable domain: GAGVSQSPSNKVTEKGKDVELRCDPISGHTALYWYRQSLGQGLEFLIYFQGNSAPDKSGLPSDRFSAERTGGSVSTLTIQRTQQEDSAVYLCASSPLSGGPFETQYFGPGTRLLVL.

The chain combines TRBV3-1 with TRBJ2-2; 7 positions match TRBD1. CDR1 is LGHDT and CDR2 is YNNKEL in the germline V gene (reference sequence). CDR3 length equals 15 residues. V dropped 4 bases and J dropped 4; count of bases not matched to a gene: 6. The CDR3, as DNA: TGTGCCAGCAGCCTGCCTAACAGGGGCACCGGGGAGCTGTTTTTT. Translated, it gives CASSLPNRGTGELFF.

The table lists this clonotype with a few counts. The chain carries TRBV12-3 or TRBV12-4 and TRBJ2-7, with D possibly being TRBD2 (5 bases). V was clipped by 4 bases and J by 3 bases, with 13 bases between them. The CDR3 runs to 14 residues. In DNA form, the CDR3 reads TGTGCCAGCAGTTCCTTGGGAGACTTCTACGAGCAGTACTTC. It codes for CASSSLGDFYEQYF.

The V and J genes are TRBV10-3 and TRBJ2-5; tentatively, D is TRBD1 or TRBD2 (5 bases each). The end of the DNA fits TRBJ2-7 better, so the J call may be wrong. Per the germline V gene, CDR1 is ENHRY and CDR2 is SYGVKD. This CDR3 comprises 11 residues. CDR3 in amino acids: CAISAGTEQYF. The CDR3, as DNA: TGTGCCATCAGTGCTGGGACCGAGCAGTACTTC.

This clonotype showed up just once. A read error may produce the germline difference seen at one junction end. The V call is TRBV2, the J call TRBJ1-2, with a possible D match to TRBD1 (6 bases). The CDR3 length is 14 residues. Germline V gives CDR1 SNHLY, CDR2 FYNNEI. The CDR3 coding sequence is TGTGCCAGCAGCGAAGGGACATTTCTCTATGGCTACACCTTC. Amino acid sequence: CASSEGTFLYGYTF.

This clonotype was detected only a few times. This chain connects TRBV4-1 to TRBJ2-3; TRBD2 might be the D (7 bases). Germline V gene sequence: CDR1 MGHRA, CDR2 YSYEKL. V was trimmed by 1 base and J by 3 bases, leaving 17 bases between them. The CDR3 length is 17 residues. The CDR3 protein is CASSQGFGGGGTDTQYF. The CDR3 DNA is TGCGCCAGCAGCCAAGGCTTCGGGGGAGGGGGAACAGATACGCAGTATTTT.

The chain is built from TRBV29-1 and TRBJ2-7, with D possibly matching TRBD2 (6 bases). CDR3 length: 15 amino acids. The V and J ends lost 4 bases and 6 bases respectively, with 22 bases between them. The V gene's germline CDR1 is SQVTM and CDR2 ANQGSEA. For the CDR3, the DNA is TGCAGCGTTGTGGGGGGATCCCATCTCCGGGGCGAGCAGTACTTC. The encoded protein is CSVVGGSHLRGEQYF.

As DNA, the CDR3 is TGTGCCAGCAGTTCCGAAAATGAAAAACTGTTTTTT. Encoded protein: CASSSENEKLFF. The J gene is TRBJ1-4, the V gene TRBV27; D is unresolved. Germline lookup yields CDR1 MNHEY and CDR2 SMNVEV (reference sequence). This CDR3 has 12 amino acids. Trimming shortened V by 4 bases and J by 5 bases, and 5 bases separated the two germline ends.

This clonotype occurred a few times. The chain carries TRBV4-3 and TRBJ2-3; 9 nucleotides line up with TRBD2. The CDR3 is 16 residues long. Germline CDR1 is LGHNA and CDR2 is YSLEER. Unmatched junction bases numbered 7, after V lost 0 bases and J lost 6 bases. The CDR3 is CASSQDEGLAVDTQYF. The CDR3 bases are TGCGCCAGCAGCCAAGACGAGGGACTAGCAGTGGATACGCAGTATTTT.

The chain uses TRBV9 and TRBJ2-3, with 10 nucleotides matching TRBD2. The germline CDR1 and CDR2 sequences are SGDLS and YYNGEE. The CDR3 runs 16 residues. With V trimmed by 4 bases and J by 4 bases, 9 bases remained unmatched. The CDR3 region is CASSSISGGIADTQYF. The CDR3 DNA sequence: TGTGCCAGCAGCTCAATTAGCGGGGGGATTGCAGATACGCAGTATTTT. The entire variable domain, with the rest obtained from reference TRBV9 and TRBJ2-3, is as follows: DSGVTQTPKHLITATGQRVTLRCSPRSGDLSVYWYQQSLDQGLQFLIQYYNGEERAKGNILERFSAQQFPDLHSELNLSSLELGDSALYFCASSSISGGIADTQYFGPGTRLTVL.

This chain links TRBV3-1 with TRBJ1-1, with 7 bases lining up with TRBD1. The J segment lost 4 bases and the V segment lost 2 bases, leaving 4 bases of the junction unmatched. There are 14 residues in the CDR3. Germline CDR1 LGHDT, CDR2 YNNKEL (reference sequence). For the CDR3, the DNA is TGTGCCAGCAGCCAACTACAGGGGAGCACTGAAGCTTTCTTT. Translation gives CASSQLQGSTEAFF.

The gene calls are TRBV20-1 and TRBJ2-5, with TRBD2 matching over 7 bases. The V gene's germline CDR1 is DFQATT and CDR2 SNEGSKA (reference sequence). J was trimmed by 5 bases and V by 2 bases; bases with no gene match: 17. This CDR3 has 17 amino acids. The CDR3 spells CSARHGLARHGGETQYF. The CDR3, as DNA: TGCAGTGCTAGACACGGTTTAGCACGACACGGGGGGGAGACCCAGTACTTC.

The chain carries TRBV12-3 or TRBV12-4 and TRBJ1-3, with D uncertain. This CDR3 is 16 amino acids long. Trimming took off 8 bases at V and 5 bases at J, with 22 bases between the two ends. CDR3 bases: TGTGCCAGCGCAGGCGACCGACCGACAAGAAGAAACACCATATATTTT. It translates to CASAGDRPTRRNTIYF.

In this sample, this clonotype turned up many times. The CDR3 coding sequence is TGTGCCAGCAGTTACGGGGGCATGGGACAGTTGGCCTACGAGCAGTACTTC. Translating gives CASSYGGMGQLAYEQYF. J is TRBJ2-7 and V is TRBV6-5, with 7 bases aligning to TRBD1. There are 17 residues in the CDR3. CDR1 MNHEY and CDR2 SVGAGI come from the germline V gene. The V gene end was trimmed by 2 bases and the J gene end by 2 bases; junction bases not matched to a gene: 12.